Shown below are 5 T cell receptor beta chains from a single sample sequenced in a study of T cell responses to AZD1222 COVID-19 vaccine. TCRdb keeps only in-frame clones here, not all; method: immunoSEQ multiplex PCR. The sample consists of under 110,000 clones, around 91% of them appearing once. The input for sequencing was peripheral blood, taken 28 days after the second AZD1222 dose. The receptors shown here come from an adult who received the AZD1222 COVID-19 vaccine.

This rearrangement joins TRBV7-3 to TRBJ1-1; 7 bases are shared with TRBD1. Germline CDR1 SGHTA, CDR2 FQGTGA. The CDR3 is 13 residues long. The ends lost 1 base at V and 7 bases at J; junction bases unmatched: 3. The CDR3 protein is CASSLSRGGEAFF. Written as DNA, the CDR3 is TGTGCCAGCAGCTTAAGCAGGGGGGGTGAAGCTTTCTTT.

The chain employs TRBV7-2 and TRBJ1-4; possibly TRBD1 for D (5 bases). Germline V gene sequence: CDR1 SGHTA, CDR2 FQGNSA. The CDR3 is made up of 14 amino acids. The ends were cut back, 5 bases at V and 7 bases at J, with 14 bases in the middle. The CDR3 nucleotides read TGTGCCAGCAGCCGGGGGAGGGACGTTGAAAAACTGTTTTTT. It translates to CASSRGRDVEKLFF.

This chain uses TRBV3-1 (or the pseudogene TRBV3-2) with TRBJ1-1; no clear D. Germline-derived CDR1 and CDR2 are LGHDT and YNNKEL (reference sequence). This CDR3 spans 13 amino acids. Deletions cut 5 bases from V and 3 bases from J, with 10 bases between. CDR3 in DNA: TGTGCCAGCAGCTTCGGGCGGGACACTGAAGCTTTCTTT. Amino acid sequence: CASSFGRDTEAFF.

Only one count was recorded for this clone. The chain links TRBV11-2 to TRBJ1-1, with D possibly TRBD1 on 5 matching bases. There are 19 residues in the CDR3. Germline V gives CDR1 SGHAT, CDR2 FQNNGV. Trimming took off 4 bases at V and 0 bases at J, with 24 bases between the two ends. CDR3 protein: CASSSGPGTFPNMNTEAFF. For the CDR3, the DNA is TGTGCCAGCAGCTCGGGACCGGGAACTTTTCCAAACATGAACACTGAAGCTTTCTTT.

This chain connects TRBV5-1 to TRBJ2-2; TRBD1 or TRBD2 may be the D gene (5 bases each). CDR3 size: 17 residues. The V gene's germline CDR1 is SGHRS and CDR2 YFSETQ. V was cut by 4 bases and J by 5 bases, with 21 bases left in between. DNA of the CDR3: TGCGCCAGCAGCCTGCCCCGGCAGGGAGCTGGGACCGGGGAGCTGTTTTTT. It specifies CASSLPRQGAGTGELFF.